This T cell receptor beta chain was recorded in a study of blood T cell repertoires in COVID-19. Looking at the study overall: The United States, Italy and Spain provided the acute and convalescent COVID-19 samples. The cDNA or gDNA used as material had been derived from T cells, B-cell-depleted T cells, or PBMCs.

The V gene lost 2 bases and the J gene lost 9 bases, with 5 bases spanning the gap. Germline V gives CDR1 SGHDN, CDR2 FVKESK. This CDR3 is built from 11 residues. Original methodology: Reference gene primers were amplified, and this amplification served to estimate nucleated cell counts. Produced via immunoSEQ multiplex PCR; TCRdb's table is partial and in-frame only. That table gives V, J and clone size, and the DNA gave D and trimming. The repertoire holds more than 110,000 clones, with 75% to 90% as singletons. Sequencing was done on a sample of peripheral blood. V gene TRBV14 combines with J gene TRBJ2-1; the D gene is possibly TRBD1 (5 bases). This TCR derives from a man in his fifties or sixties with active or convalescent COVID-19. The CDR3 protein is CASSQRGEQFF. The CDR3 nucleotides read TGTGCCAGCAGCCAAAGGGGTGAGCAGTTCTTC.